The rows below give T cell receptor beta chains drawn from one sample of a study of identical twins. TCRdb redid the calling of the 5' RACE reads with MiXCR, one entry per CDR3 protein. Of about 280,000 distinct CDR3 sequences listed, less than 9% are singletons. These records were also assigned to another study, of yellow fever vaccine responses in identical twins.

What was sequenced was memory (CD45RO+) T cells sorted from blood. Receptors were obtained from a woman aged 18-29 years in good health. Each CDR3 is given with its conserved first and last residue. A D gene is named only where the DNA matches it firmly. The size entry is marked missing in some rows and otherwise reads once, few, many or a size class.

v_call	j_call	d_call	clone_size	cdr3_nt	cdr3_aa
TRBV4-1	TRBJ2-2	-	-	TGCGCCAGCAGCCAAGGACTACAGTACACCGGGGAGCTGTTTTTT	CASSQGLQYTGELFF
TRBV24-1	TRBJ2-5	-	many	TGTGCCACCAGTGATCCGGGGGTTACGGAGACCCAGTACTTC	CATSDPGVTETQYF
TRBV7-2	TRBJ2-1	-	many	TGTGCCAGCACCCGGGGGCCGGGCCCCTCCTACAATGAGCAGTTCTTC	CASTRGPGPSYNEQFF
TRBV4-1	TRBJ2-5	-	few	TGCGCCAGCAGCCTTCCTGGGGGACAAGAGACCCAGTACTTC	CASSLPGGQETQYF
TRBV12-3/TRBV12-4	TRBJ2-2	TRBD1	many	TGTGCCAGCAGTTTCGGACAGGGGGCGTCCGGGGAGCTGTTTTTT	CASSFGQGASGELFF
TRBV20-1	TRBJ2-5	-	few	TGCAGTGCTTATGGGTTTCGCGAGACCCAGTACTTC	CSAYGFRETQYF
TRBV3-1	TRBJ1-2	-	many	TGTGCCAGCAGCCAAGGGGTGTATGGCTACACCTTC	CASSQGVYGYTF
TRBV20-1	TRBJ1-1	-	-	TGCAGTGCTAGAGAAAACAGATTTAACACTGAAGCTTTCTTT	CSARENRFNTEAFF
TRBV7-8	TRBJ2-3	TRBD2	many	TGTGCCAGCATCCCGTGGCTAGCGGACACAGATACGCAGTATTTT	CASIPWLADTDTQYF
TRBV5-6	TRBJ2-2	TRBD2	-	TGTGCCAGCAGCCCTGGCCCACTAGCGGGGAACACCGGGGAGCTGTTTTTT	CASSPGPLAGNTGELFF
TRBV29-1	TRBJ1-2	-	-	TGCAGCGTGGGGGAGAACTATGGCTACACCTTC	CSVGENYGYTF
TRBV3-1	TRBJ2-4	-	-	TGTGCCAGCAGCCAAGATCCCAGGCGGGACATTCAGTACTTC	CASSQDPRRDIQYF
TRBV3-1	TRBJ2-5	-	few	TGTGCCAGCAGCCAAGGTCTAGGACGCCAAGAGACCCAGTACTTC	CASSQGLGRQETQYF
TRBV9	TRBJ2-7	-	many	TGTGCCAGCAGCGTAGGTCTCGGACTTTACTCCTACGAGCAGTACTTC	CASSVGLGLYSYEQYF
TRBV18	TRBJ2-7	-	-	TGTGCCAGCTCACCCCGACAGGAGAGCTCCTACGAGCAGTACTTC	CASSPRQESSYEQYF
TRBV15	TRBJ2-1	TRBD2	few	TGTGCCACCAGCTTCCAGCGGGGGGGTGCCACTGAGCAGTTCTTC	CATSFQRGGATEQFF
TRBV20-1	TRBJ2-5	TRBD2	-	TGCAGTGCTAGAGATGGTCGACTAGCGGGCGAAGAGACCCAGTACTTC	CSARDGRLAGEETQYF
TRBV24-1	TRBJ2-1	TRBD2	few	TGTGCCACGAGGGGAGGGGATGAGCAGTTCTTC	CATRGGDEQFF
TRBV28	TRBJ1-1	-	few	TGTGCCAGCAGTTCTGCAGGGTTAAACACTGAAGCTTTCTTT	CASSSAGLNTEAFF
TRBV5-6	TRBJ2-1	TRBD2	few	TGTGCCAGCAGCTCTACTAGCGACAATGAGCAGTTCTTC	CASSSTSDNEQFF
TRBV10-3	TRBJ2-2	TRBD1	many	TGTGCCACCTCCGGGACAGGGGACGGGGAGCTGTTTTTT	CATSGTGDGELFF
TRBV24-1	TRBJ2-1	-	few	TGTGCCACCAGTGACTTCGTAGTGAACGATGAGCAGTTCTTC	CATSDFVVNDEQFF
TRBV2	TRBJ2-3	TRBD1	many	TGTGCCAGGACGCCGGGACAGGGCACAGATACGCAGTATTTT	CARTPGQGTDTQYF
TRBV6-5	TRBJ1-1	TRBD1	few	TGTGCCAGCAGTTCCACGGACAGGGGCCTGATGAACACTGAAGCTTTCTTT	CASSSTDRGLMNTEAFF
TRBV18	TRBJ1-1	-	few	TGTGCCAGCTCACCGCTGGGCCAGGGAACTGAAGCTTTCTTT	CASSPLGQGTEAFF
TRBV29-1	TRBJ1-5	-	many	TGCAGCGTCCAGGTTGATAGCAATCAGCCCCAGCATTTT	CSVQVDSNQPQHF
TRBV10-1	TRBJ2-2	-	many	TGCGCCAGCAGTGAGCGGTTAACCGGGGAGCTGTTTTTT	CASSERLTGELFF
TRBV28	TRBJ1-5	-	many	TGTGCCAGCAGTCCCCATCTGGGGGTTCAGCCCCAGCATTTT	CASSPHLGVQPQHF
TRBV5-1	TRBJ2-3	-	-	TGCGCCAGCAGACCCGGGCCCACCTACACAGATACGCAGTATTTT	CASRPGPTYTDTQYF
TRBV12-3/TRBV12-4	TRBJ1-6	TRBD1	many	TGTGCCAGCAGGTCAGGACAGGGGGCTTCACCCCTCCACTTT	CASRSGQGASPLHF
TRBV7-6	TRBJ2-7	-	-	TGTGCCAGCAGCCAAACGGGTACGCTTCTGAGCGAGCAGTACTTC	CASSQTGTLLSEQYF
TRBV20-1	TRBJ1-1	TRBD1	many	TGCAGTGCTGCGCAGGGGGCGAAGAACACTGAAGCTTTCTTT	CSAAQGAKNTEAFF
TRBV5-1	TRBJ2-3	TRBD2	many	TGCGCCAGCAGTTATAGCGGGGGGATCACAGATACGCAGTATTTT	CASSYSGGITDTQYF
TRBV29-1	TRBJ1-1	TRBD1	many	TGCAGCGCCAGGGGGCTGGGGACTGAAGCTTTCTTT	CSARGLGTEAFF
TRBV6-6	TRBJ2-1	-	many	TGTGCCAGCAGTTACGGTTTCTACAATGAGCAGTTCTTC	CASSYGFYNEQFF
TRBV29-1	TRBJ2-1	TRBD2	-	TGCAGCGTTGATGGACTAGCGGGGCCCTACAATGAGCAGTTCTTC	CSVDGLAGPYNEQFF
TRBV3-1	TRBJ2-7	-	few	TGTGCCAGCAGCCAGGGGCCTTCGAGGGGTATCGAGCAGTACTTC	CASSQGPSRGIEQYF
TRBV6-1	TRBJ2-7	-	-	TGTGCCAGCAGGGTGCGACGGGACTCCTACGAGCAGTACTTC	CASRVRRDSYEQYF
TRBV6-1	TRBJ2-1	TRBD1	-	TGTGCCAGCAGTCCGTTGGACAGGGTGAATGAGCAGTTCTTC	CASSPLDRVNEQFF
TRBV5-1	TRBJ2-1	TRBD2	few	TGCGCCAGCAGTCCTACTAGCGGGACCTCCAATGAGCAGTTCTTC	CASSPTSGTSNEQFF
TRBV9	TRBJ2-5	TRBD2	-	TGTGCCAGCAGCGTAGCCCGGACTAGCGGGGAAGAGACCCAGTACTTC	CASSVARTSGEETQYF
TRBV28	TRBJ2-1	-	few	TGTGCCAGCAGTTTCCTTGGAGGGTGGTCCTACAATGAGCAGTTCTTC	CASSFLGGWSYNEQFF
TRBV3-1	TRBJ1-2	-	-	TGTGCCAGCAGCCAAGATTCCCAGGGATCGTATGGCTACACCTTC	CASSQDSQGSYGYTF
TRBV19	TRBJ2-1	TRBD1	-	TGTGCCAGTCGCCTCTTTGACGGGACAGGCTACAATGAGCAGTTCTTC	CASRLFDGTGYNEQFF
TRBV20-1	TRBJ2-2	TRBD1	-	TGCAGTGCTAGCGGGACAGTAACCGGGGAGCTGTTTTTT	CSASGTVTGELFF
TRBV7-9	TRBJ2-1	-	many	TGTGCCAGCAGCTTAGGACGCCTTGTAGTTGAGCAGTTCTTC	CASSLGRLVVEQFF
TRBV10-3	TRBJ1-1	-	-	TGTGCCATCAGTGAGGGGGCGGCTGAAGCTTTCTTT	CAISEGAAEAFF
TRBV7-3	TRBJ2-3	TRBD2	few	TGTGCCAGCACCTCGGGAGGGGGCACAGATACGCAGTATTTT	CASTSGGGTDTQYF
TRBV20-1	TRBJ1-5	TRBD1	few	TGCAGTGCTAGTGTCTCTGGCAGGGGGTTATATGGCAATCAGCCCCAGCATTTT	CSASVSGRGLYGNQPQHF